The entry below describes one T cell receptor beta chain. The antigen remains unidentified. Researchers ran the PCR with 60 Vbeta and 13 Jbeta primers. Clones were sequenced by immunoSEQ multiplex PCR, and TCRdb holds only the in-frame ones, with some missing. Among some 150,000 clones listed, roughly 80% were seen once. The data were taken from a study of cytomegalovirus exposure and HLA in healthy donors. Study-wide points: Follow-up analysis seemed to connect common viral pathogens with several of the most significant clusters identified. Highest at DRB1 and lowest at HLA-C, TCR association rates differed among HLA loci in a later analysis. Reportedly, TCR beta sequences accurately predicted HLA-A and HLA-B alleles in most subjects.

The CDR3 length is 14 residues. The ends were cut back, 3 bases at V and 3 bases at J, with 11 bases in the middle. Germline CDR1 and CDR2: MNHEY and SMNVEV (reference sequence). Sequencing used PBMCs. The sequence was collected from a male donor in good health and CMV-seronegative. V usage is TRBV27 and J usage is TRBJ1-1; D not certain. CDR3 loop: CASSLLGADTEAFF. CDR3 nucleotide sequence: TGTGCCAGCAGTTTGTTAGGAGCGGACACTGAAGCTTTCTTT.